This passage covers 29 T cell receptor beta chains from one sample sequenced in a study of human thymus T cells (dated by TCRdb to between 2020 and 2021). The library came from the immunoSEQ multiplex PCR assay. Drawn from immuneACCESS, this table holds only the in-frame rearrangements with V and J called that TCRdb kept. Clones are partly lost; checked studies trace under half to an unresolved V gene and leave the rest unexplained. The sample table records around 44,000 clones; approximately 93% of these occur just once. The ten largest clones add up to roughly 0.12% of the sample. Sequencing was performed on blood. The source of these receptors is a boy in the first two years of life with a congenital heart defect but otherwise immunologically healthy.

The CDR3 bases are TGTGCCAGCAGTTTGTGGTCGAACACTGAAGCTTTCTTT. Amino acid sequence: CASSLWSNTEAFF. The chain is built from TRBV28 and TRBJ1-1, with unresolved D. Germline V gene sequence: CDR1 MDHEN, CDR2 SYDVKM. Deletions cut 3 bases from V and 1 base from J, with 6 bases between. CDR3 length equals 13 residues.

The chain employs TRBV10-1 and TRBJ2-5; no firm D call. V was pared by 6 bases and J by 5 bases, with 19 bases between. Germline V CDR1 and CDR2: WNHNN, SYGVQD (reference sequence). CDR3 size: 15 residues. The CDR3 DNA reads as TGCGCCAGCAGGAAGGACCCCCGAGGATTTGAGACCCAGTACTTC. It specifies CASRKDPRGFETQYF.

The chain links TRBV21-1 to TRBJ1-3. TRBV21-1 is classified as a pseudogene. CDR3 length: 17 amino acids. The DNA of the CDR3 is TGTGCCAGCAGCAAAGCGAGAGGCGGTTTCTCTGGAAACACCATATATTTT. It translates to CASSKARGGFSGNTIYF.

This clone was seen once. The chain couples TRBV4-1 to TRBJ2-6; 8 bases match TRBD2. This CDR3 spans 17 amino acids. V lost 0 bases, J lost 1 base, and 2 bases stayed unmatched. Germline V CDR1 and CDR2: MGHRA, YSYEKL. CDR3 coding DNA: TGCGCCAGCAGCCAAGAGGGACTAGGGTCTGGGGCCAACGTCCTGACTTTC. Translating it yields CASSQEGLGSGANVLTF.

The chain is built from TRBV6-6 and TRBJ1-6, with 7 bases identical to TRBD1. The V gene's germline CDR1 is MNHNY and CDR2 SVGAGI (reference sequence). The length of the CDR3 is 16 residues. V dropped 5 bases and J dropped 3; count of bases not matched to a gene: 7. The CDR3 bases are TGTGCCAGCAGTCCAGACAGGGAAAACTATAATTCACCCCTCCACTTT. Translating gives CASSPDRENYNSPLHF.

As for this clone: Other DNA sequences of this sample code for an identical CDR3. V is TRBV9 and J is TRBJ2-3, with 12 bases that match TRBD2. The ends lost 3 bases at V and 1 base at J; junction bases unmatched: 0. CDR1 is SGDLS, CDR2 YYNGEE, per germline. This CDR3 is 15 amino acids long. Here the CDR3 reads CASSGTSGGTDTQYF. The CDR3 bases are TGTGCCAGCAGCGGGACTAGCGGGGGCACAGATACGCAGTATTTT.

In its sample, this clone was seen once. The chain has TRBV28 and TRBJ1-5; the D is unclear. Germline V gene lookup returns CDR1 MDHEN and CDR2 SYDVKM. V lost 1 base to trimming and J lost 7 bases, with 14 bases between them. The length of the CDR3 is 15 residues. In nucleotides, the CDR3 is TGTGCCAGCAGTTTATCTCCGGGTCTAGAACAGCCCCAGCATTTT. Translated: CASSLSPGLEQPQHF.

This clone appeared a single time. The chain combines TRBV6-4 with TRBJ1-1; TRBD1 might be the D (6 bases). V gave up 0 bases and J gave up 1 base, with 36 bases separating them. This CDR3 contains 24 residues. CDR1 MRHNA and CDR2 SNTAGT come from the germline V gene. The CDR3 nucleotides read TGTGCCAGCAGTGACTCGATTGAGGCTCGATCTGGGGTTAGAAACAGGGTGGCGAACACTGAAGCTTTCTTT. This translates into CASSDSIEARSGVRNRVANTEAFF.

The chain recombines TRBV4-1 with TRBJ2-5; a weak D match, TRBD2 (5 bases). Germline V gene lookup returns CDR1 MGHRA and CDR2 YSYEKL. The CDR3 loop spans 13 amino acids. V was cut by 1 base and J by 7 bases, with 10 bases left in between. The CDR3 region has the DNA TGCGCCAGCAGCCAAGGAGGGTTGGGGACCCAGTACTTC. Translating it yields CASSQGGLGTQYF.

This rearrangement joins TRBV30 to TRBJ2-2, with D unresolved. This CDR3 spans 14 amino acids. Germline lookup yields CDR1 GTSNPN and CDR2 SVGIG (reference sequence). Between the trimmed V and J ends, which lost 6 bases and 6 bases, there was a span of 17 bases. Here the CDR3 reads CACPLITQAGELFF. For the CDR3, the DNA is TGTGCCTGCCCCCTCATAACTCAGGCCGGGGAGCTGTTTTTT. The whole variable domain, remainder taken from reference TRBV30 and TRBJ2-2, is SQTIHQWPATLVQPVGSPLSLECTVEGTSNPNLYWYRQAAGRGLQLLFYSVGIGQISSEVPQNLSASRPQDRQFILSSKKLLLSDSGFYLCACPLITQAGELFFGEGSRLTVL.

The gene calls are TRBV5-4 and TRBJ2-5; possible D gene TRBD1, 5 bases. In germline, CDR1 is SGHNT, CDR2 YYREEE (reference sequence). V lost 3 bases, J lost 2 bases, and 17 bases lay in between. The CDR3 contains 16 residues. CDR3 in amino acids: CASSSGGAASQETQYF. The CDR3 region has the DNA TGTGCCAGCAGCTCCGGTGGGGCGGCCTCACAAGAGACCCAGTACTTC. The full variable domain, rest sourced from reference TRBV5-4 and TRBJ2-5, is ETGVTQSPTHLIKTRGQQVTLRCSSQSGHNTVSWYQQALGQGPQFIFQYYREEENGRGNFPPRFSGLQFPNYSSELNVNALELDDSALYLCASSSGGAASQETQYFGPGTRLLVL.

The CDR3 sequence: CASRWLGVSSSYNEQFF. DNA of the CDR3: TGTGCCAGCAGGTGGTTGGGGGTCTCGAGCTCCTACAATGAGCAGTTCTTC. The chain uses TRBV11-2 and TRBJ2-1; TRBD1 or TRBD2 may be the D gene (5 bases each). Germline CDR1 SGHAT, CDR2 FQNNGV. This CDR3 is 17 amino acids long. V shed 6 bases and J shed 0 bases, with 18 bases lying between them.

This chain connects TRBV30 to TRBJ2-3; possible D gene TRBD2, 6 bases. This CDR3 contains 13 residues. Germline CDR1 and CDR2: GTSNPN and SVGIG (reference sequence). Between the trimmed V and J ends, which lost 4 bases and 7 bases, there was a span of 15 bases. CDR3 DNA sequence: TGTGCCTGGATCGCGGGGATAGGAAATACGCAGTATTTT. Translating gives CAWIAGIGNTQYF.

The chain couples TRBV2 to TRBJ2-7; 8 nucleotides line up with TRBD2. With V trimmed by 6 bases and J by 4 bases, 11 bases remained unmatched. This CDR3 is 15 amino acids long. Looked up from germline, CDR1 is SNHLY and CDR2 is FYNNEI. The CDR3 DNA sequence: TGTGCCAGCAGAGCGGGACTAGTTCTAGCTTACGAGCAGTACTTC. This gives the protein CASRAGLVLAYEQYF.

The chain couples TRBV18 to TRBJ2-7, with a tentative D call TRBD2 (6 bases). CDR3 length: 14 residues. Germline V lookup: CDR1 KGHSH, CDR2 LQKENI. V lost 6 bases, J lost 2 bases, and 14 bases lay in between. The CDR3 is CASSQGLRTYEQYF. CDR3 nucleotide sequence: TGTGCCAGCTCGCAGGGACTGCGGACCTACGAGCAGTACTTC.

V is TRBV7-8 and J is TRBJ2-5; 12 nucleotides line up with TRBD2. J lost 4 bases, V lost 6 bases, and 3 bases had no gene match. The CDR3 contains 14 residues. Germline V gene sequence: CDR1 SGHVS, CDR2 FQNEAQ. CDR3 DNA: TGTGCCAGCAGACTAGCGGGGGGAAGAGAGACCCAGTACTTC. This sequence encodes CASRLAGGRETQYF.

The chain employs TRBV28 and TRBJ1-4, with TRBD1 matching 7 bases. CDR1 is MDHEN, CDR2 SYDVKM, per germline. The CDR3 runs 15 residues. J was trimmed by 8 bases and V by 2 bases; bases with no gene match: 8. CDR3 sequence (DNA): TGTGCCAGCAGTTTAGAGTGGCAGGGGGGGGAAAAACTGTTTTTT. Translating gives CASSLEWQGGEKLFF. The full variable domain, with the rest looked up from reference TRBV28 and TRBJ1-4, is DVKVTQSSRYLVKRTGEKVFLECVQDMDHENMFWYRQDPGLGLRLIYFSYDVKMKEKGDIPEGYSVSREKKERFSLILESASTNQTSMYLCASSLEWQGGEKLFFGSGTQLSVL.

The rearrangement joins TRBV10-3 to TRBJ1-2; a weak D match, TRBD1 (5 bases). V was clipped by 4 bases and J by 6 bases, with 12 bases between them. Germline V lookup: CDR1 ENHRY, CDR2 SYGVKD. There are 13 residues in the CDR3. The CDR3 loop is CAISVNRLDGYTF. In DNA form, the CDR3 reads TGTGCCATCAGTGTTAACAGGCTGGATGGCTACACCTTC.

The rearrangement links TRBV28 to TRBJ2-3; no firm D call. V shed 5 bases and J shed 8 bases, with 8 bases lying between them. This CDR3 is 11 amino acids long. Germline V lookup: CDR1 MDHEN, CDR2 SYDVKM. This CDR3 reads CASSLKATQYF. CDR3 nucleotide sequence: TGTGCCAGCAGTCTTAAGGCTACGCAGTATTTT.

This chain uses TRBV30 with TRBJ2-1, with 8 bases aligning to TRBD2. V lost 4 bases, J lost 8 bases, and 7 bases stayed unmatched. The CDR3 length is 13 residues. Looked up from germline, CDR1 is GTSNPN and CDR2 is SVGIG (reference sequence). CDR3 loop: CAWNDGGGYEQFF. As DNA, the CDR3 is TGTGCCTGGAACGACGGGGGGGGTTATGAGCAGTTCTTC.

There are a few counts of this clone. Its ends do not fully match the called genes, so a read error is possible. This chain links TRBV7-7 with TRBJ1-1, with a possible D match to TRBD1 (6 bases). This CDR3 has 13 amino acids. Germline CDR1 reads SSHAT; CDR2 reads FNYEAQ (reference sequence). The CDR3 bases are TGTGCTAGCAGTCACAGGGAGGGGACTGAAGCTTTCTTT. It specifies CASSHREGTEAFF.

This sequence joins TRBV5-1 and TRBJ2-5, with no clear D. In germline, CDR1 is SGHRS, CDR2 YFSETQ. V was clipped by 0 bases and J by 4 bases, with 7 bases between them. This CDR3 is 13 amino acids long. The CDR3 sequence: CASSLEGLETQYF. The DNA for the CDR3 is TGCGCCAGCAGCTTGGAAGGGTTAGAGACCCAGTACTTC.

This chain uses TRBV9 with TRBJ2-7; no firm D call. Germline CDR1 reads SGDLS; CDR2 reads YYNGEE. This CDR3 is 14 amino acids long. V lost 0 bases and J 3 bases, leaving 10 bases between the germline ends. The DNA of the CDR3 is TGTGCCAGCAGCGTAGGAATAGGAGACTACGAGCAGTACTTC. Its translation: CASSVGIGDYEQYF.

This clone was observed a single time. For the CDR3, the DNA is TGTGCCAGCAGTCTACGGGACAGGGGGGATGGCTACACCTTC. Translating it yields CASSLRDRGDGYTF. This rearrangement joins TRBV6-1 to TRBJ1-2; TRBD1 agrees at 11 bases. The CDR3 covers 14 residues. With V trimmed by 5 bases and J by 6 bases, 5 bases remained unmatched. Germline CDR1 reads MNHNS; CDR2 reads SASEGT.

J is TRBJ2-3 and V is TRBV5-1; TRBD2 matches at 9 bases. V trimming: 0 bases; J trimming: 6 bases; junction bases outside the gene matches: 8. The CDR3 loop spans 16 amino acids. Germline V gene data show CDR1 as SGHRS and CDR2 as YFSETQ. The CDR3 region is CASSLAGTSSPDTQYF. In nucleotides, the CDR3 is TGCGCCAGCAGCTTGGCCGGGACTAGCAGTCCCGATACGCAGTATTTT.

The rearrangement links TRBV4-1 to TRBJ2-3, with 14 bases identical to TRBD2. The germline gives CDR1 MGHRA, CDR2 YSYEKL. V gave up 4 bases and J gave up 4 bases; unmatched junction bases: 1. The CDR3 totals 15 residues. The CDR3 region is CASSRLAGGPDTQYF. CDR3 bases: TGCGCCAGCAGCCGACTAGCGGGGGGGCCAGATACGCAGTATTTT.

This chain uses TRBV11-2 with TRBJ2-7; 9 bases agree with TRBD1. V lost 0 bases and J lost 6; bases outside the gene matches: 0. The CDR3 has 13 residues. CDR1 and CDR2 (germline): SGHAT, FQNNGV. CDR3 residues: CASSLEGQGEQYF. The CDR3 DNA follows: TGTGCCAGCAGCTTAGAGGGACAGGGCGAGCAGTACTTC. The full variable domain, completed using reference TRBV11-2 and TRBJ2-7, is EAGVAQSPRYKIIEKRQSVAFWCNPISGHATLYWYQQILGQGPKLLIQFQNNGVVDDSQLPKDRFSAERLKGVDSTLKIQPAKLEDSAVYLCASSLEGQGEQYFGPGTRLTVT.

In nucleotides, the CDR3 is TGTGCCACCACGGGACACCCCTACGAGCAGTACTTC. Protein sequence: CATTGHPYEQYF. The V call is TRBV10-3, the J call TRBJ2-7; D might be TRBD1 (6 bases). V was trimmed by 10 bases and J by 2 bases, leaving 12 bases between them. The CDR3 contains 12 residues. Germline assignment: CDR1 ENHRY and CDR2 SYGVKD.

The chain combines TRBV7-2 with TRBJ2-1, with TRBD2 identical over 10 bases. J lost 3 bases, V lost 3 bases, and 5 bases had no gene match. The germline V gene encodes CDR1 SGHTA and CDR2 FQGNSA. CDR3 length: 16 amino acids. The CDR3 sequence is CASSFRRLAGYNEQFF. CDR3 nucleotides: TGTGCCAGCAGCTTTCGTCGACTAGCGGGCTACAATGAGCAGTTCTTC. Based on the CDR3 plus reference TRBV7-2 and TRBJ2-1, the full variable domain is GAGVSQSPSNKVTEKGKDVELRCDPISGHTALYWYRQSLGQGLEFLIYFQGNSAPDKSGLPSDRFSAERTGGSVSTLTIQRTQQEDSAVYLCASSFRRLAGYNEQFFGPGTRLTVL.